Below, 2 T cell receptor beta chains from the same sample are listed, as sequenced in a study of quantifying T cell responses using KT2 cells. Study-wide background: Reverse transcription used primers in the TCR alpha and beta constant regions.

The cDNA 3' end received a ligated oligonucleotide with a UMI. First-round PCR used about 4 cycles and beta primers RC1.1 and RC1.2 covering TRBC1 and TRBC2. One entry per CDR3 protein, called by TCRdb with MiXCR from the UMI-ligation and nested PCR reads. The sample has around 35,000 distinct CDR3 sequences; 10% are singletons. Input material: PBMCs spiked with cells of the T cell clone KT2. Receptor source: a human donor.

This clonotype was observed a handful of times. The chain employs TRBV20-1 and TRBJ2-7; 9 bases match TRBD2. The V segment lost 0 bases and the J segment 6 bases; nucleotides outside the gene matches: 12. CDR3 length: 16 amino acids. CDR1 is DFQATT and CDR2 is SNEGSKA in the germline V gene (reference sequence). The CDR3 region has the DNA TGCAGTGCTAGAGATCCACGAATAGCGGGGGTTCGCGAGCAGTACTTC. Translated: CSARDPRIAGVREQYF.

This chain connects TRBV6-5 to TRBJ2-1, with 7 bases lining up with TRBD1. J gave up 0 bases and V 5 bases, and 7 bases lay outside the gene matches. Germline CDR1 reads MNHEY; CDR2 reads SVGAGI. This CDR3 is 16 amino acids long. Written as DNA, the CDR3 is TGTGCCAGCAGTGTTCTGGGACAGAGCTCCTACAATGAGCAGTTCTTC. Its translation is CASSVLGQSSYNEQFF.